This T cell receptor (beta chain) was captured by sequencing in a study of blood T cell repertoires in COVID-19. Germline V gene sequence: CDR1 SGHRS, CDR2 YFSETQ. The CDR3 totals 18 residues. The J segment lost 6 bases and the V segment lost 4 bases, leaving 13 bases of the junction unmatched. The method was immunoSEQ multiplex PCR; TCRdb's version includes in-frame clones alone and lacks a portion of them. The sample lists 100,000 to 130,000 clones, around 88% occurring once. The sequence was obtained from a man aged 50 to 60 with active or convalescent COVID-19. This chain links TRBV5-1 with TRBJ1-6; 10 bases align to TRBD1. The source material was peripheral blood. The CDR3 bases are TGCGCCAGCAGCGTGAGACAGGGGGCATCTCTGGGTAATTCACCCCTCCACTTT. This sequence encodes CASSVRQGASLGNSPLHF.